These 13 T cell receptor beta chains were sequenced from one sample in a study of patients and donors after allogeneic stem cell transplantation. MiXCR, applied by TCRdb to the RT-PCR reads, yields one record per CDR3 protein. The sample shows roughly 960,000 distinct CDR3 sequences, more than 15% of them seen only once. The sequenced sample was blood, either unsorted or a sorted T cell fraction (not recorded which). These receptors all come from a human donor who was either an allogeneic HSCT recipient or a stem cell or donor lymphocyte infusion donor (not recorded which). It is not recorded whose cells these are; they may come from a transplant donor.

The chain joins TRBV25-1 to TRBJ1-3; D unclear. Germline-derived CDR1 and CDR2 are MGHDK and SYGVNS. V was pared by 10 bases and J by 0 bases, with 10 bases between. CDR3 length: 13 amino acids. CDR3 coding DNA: TGTGCCACGCACGGGGACTCTGGAAACACCATATATTTT. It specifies CATHGDSGNTIYF.

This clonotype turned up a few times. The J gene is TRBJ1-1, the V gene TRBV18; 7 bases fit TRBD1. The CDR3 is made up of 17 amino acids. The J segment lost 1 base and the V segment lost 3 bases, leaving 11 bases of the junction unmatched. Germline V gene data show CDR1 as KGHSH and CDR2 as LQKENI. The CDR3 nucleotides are TGTGCCAGCTCACCGCCACACCTTACAGGGGCGAACACTGAAGCTTTCTTT. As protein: CASSPPHLTGANTEAFF.

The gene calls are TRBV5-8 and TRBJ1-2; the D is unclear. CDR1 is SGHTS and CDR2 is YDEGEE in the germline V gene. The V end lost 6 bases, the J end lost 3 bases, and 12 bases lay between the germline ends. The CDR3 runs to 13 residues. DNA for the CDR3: TGTGCCAGCACCCCACGTTGGGACTATGGCTACACCTTC. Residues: CASTPRWDYGYTF. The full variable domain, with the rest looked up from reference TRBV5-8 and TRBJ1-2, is EAGVTQSPTHLIKTRGQQATLRCSPISGHTSVYWYQQALGLGLQFLLWYDEGEERNRGNFPPRFSGRQFPNYSSELNVNALELEDSALYLCASTPRWDYGYTFGSGTRLTVV.

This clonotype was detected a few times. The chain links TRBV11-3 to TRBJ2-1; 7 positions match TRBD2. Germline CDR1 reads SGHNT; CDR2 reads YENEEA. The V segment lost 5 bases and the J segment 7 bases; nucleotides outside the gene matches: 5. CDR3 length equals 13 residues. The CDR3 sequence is CASSTTSRNEQFF. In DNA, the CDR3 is TGTGCCAGCAGCACGACTAGCCGGAATGAGCAGTTCTTC. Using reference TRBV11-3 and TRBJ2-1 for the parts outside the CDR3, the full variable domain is EAGVVQSPRYKIIEKKQPVAFWCNPISGHNTLYWYLQNLGQGPELLIRYENEEAVDDSQLPKDRFSAERLKGVDSTLKIQPAELGDSAVYLCASSTTSRNEQFFGPGTRLTVL.

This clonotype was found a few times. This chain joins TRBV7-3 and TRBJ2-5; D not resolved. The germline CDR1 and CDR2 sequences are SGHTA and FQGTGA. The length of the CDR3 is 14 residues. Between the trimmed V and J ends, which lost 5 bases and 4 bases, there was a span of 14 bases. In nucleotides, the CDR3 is TGTGCCAGCAGCATGCGTCCAGGAGCAGAGACCCAGTACTTC. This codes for CASSMRPGAETQYF.

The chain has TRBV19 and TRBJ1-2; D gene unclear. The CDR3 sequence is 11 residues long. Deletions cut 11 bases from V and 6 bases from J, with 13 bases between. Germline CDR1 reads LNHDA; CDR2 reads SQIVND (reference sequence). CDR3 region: CALHLSHGYTF. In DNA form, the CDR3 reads TGTGCCCTACATCTGTCGCATGGCTACACCTTC.

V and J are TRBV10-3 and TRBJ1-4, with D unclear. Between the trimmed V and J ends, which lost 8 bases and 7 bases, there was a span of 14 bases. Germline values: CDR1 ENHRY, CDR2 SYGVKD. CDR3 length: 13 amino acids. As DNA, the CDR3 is TGTGCCATCTCCGGGCAGAAAACTGAAAAACTGTTTTTT. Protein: CAISGQKTEKLFF.

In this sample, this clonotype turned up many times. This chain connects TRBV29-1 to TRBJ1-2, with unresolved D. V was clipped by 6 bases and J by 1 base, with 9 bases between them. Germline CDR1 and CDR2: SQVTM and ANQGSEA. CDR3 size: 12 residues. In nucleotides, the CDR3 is TGCAGCGTCCCAGCGCGTAACTATGGCTACACCTTC. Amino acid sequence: CSVPARNYGYTF.

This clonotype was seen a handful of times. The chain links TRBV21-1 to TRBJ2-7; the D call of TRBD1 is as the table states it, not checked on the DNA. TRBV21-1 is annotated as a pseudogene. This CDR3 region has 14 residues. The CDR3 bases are TGTGCCAGCAGCCCCGGGGACAACTCCTACGAGCAGTACTTC. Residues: CASSPGDNSYEQYF.

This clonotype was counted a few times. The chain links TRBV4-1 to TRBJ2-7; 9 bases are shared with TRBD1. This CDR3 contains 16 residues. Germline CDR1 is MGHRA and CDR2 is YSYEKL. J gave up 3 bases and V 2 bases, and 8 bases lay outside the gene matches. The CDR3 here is CASSQLFATGGYEQYF. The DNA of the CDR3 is TGCGCCAGCAGCCAACTCTTCGCGACAGGGGGCTACGAGCAGTACTTC.

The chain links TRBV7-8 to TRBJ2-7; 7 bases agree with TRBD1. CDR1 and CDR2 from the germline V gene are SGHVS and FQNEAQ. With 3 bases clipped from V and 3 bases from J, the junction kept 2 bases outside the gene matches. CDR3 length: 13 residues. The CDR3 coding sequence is TGTGCCAGCAGCTTTTGGGACAGCTACGAGCAGTACTTC. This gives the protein CASSFWDSYEQYF. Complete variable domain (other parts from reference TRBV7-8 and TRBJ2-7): GAGVSQSPRYKVAKRGQDVALRCDPISGHVSLFWYQQALGQGPEFLTYFQNEAQLDKSGLPSDRFFAERPEGSVSTLKIQRTQQEDSAVYLCASSFWDSYEQYFGPGTRLTVT.

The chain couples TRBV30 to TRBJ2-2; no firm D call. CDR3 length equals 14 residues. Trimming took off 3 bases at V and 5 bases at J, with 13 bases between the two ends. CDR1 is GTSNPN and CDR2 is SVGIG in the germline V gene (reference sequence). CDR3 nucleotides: TGTGCCTGGAGGCTTGGACGGCTGACCGGGGAGCTGTTTTTT. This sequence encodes CAWRLGRLTGELFF.

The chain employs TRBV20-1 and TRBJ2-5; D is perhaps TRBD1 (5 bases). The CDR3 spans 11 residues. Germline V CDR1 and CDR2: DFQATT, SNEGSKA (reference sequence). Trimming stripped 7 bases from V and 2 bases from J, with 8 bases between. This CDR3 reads CSGRGQETQYF. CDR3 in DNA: TGCAGTGGAAGGGGACAAGAGACCCAGTACTTC.